The rows below give T cell receptor beta chains drawn from one sample of a study of T-cell memory formation after mild COVID-19. MiXCR, run by TCRdb on the 5' RACE reads, gives a single entry per CDR3 protein. The top ten clones hold 2.1% of a sample with approximately 250,000 distinct CDR3 sequences, over 15% of them seen once. Sequenced input: PBMCs or a T cell subset sorted from them (not recorded which). The source is an adult woman who had mild COVID-19 (a few samples of this study predate the infection). Cell type and time point are not known. Each CDR3 is given with its conserved first and last residue. The D gene is left open where the match is weak. Some rows mark clone size as missing; the rest say once, few, many or name a class of expanded clone.

v_call	j_call	d_call	clone_size	cdr3_aa	cdr3_nt
TRBV15	TRBJ1-2	TRBD1	NA	CATSRGQGPAGGYTF	TGTGCCACCAGCAGAGGACAGGGGCCGGCTGGGGGCTACACCTTC
TRBV19	TRBJ2-2	TRBD1	NA	CASGTGYTGELFF	TGTGCCAGCGGGACAGGCTACACCGGGGAGCTGTTTTTT
TRBV20-1	TRBJ2-3	TRBD2	NA	CSARDPGTSGSTDTQYF	TGCAGTGCTAGAGACCCAGGGACTAGCGGGAGTACAGATACGCAGTATTTT
TRBV20-1	TRBJ2-7	NA	NA	CSASQAGVHEQYF	TGCAGTGCTAGCCAGGCAGGGGTGCACGAGCAGTACTTC
TRBV19	TRBJ1-2	NA	NA	CASSMRVYGYTF	TGTGCCAGTAGTATGAGGGTCTATGGCTACACCTTC
TRBV24-1	TRBJ2-3	NA	NA	CATSSFRGIGTDTQYF	TGTGCCACCAGTTCCTTTAGGGGGATAGGAACAGATACGCAGTATTTT
TRBV7-2	TRBJ2-1	NA	NA	CASSVMYNEQFF	TGTGCCAGCAGCGTTATGTACAATGAGCAGTTCTTC
TRBV6-5	TRBJ2-7	NA	NA	CASSYSRGREQYF	TGTGCCAGCAGTTACTCGCGGGGGCGGGAGCAGTACTTC
TRBV7-9	TRBJ1-5	TRBD1	NA	CASSPGTGPGDQPQHF	TGTGCCAGCAGCCCCGGGACAGGGCCGGGAGATCAGCCCCAGCATTTT
TRBV9	TRBJ2-5	NA	few	CASSVGGETQYF	TGTGCCAGCAGCGTAGGTGGGGAGACCCAGTACTTC
TRBV3-1	TRBJ2-7	NA	few	CASSRMTTTPLEQYF	TGTGCCAGCAGCCGAATGACTACAACTCCCCTCGAGCAGTACTTC
TRBV7-2	TRBJ2-5	NA	NA	CASSPQGLGETQYF	TGTGCCAGCAGCCCGCAGGGGCTAGGGGAGACCCAGTACTTC